This passage covers 2 T cell receptor beta chains from one sample sequenced in a study of T cell repertoires in cytomegalovirus infection. These receptors lack a known antigen. MiXCR, run by TCRdb on the reads, gives a single entry per CDR3 protein. The profile covers 450,000 to 550,000 distinct CDR3 sequences, with roughly 42% appearing a single time and 43% taken by the ten largest. The specimen was cultured PBMCs, collected from culture after CMV antigen stimulation. Receptors originate from a human donor in good health (CMV status not recorded). Some clones in this sample may be carry-over from other donors' samples.

This clonotype was counted between two and nine times. The V gene is TRBV4-1, the J gene TRBJ2-3; D is possibly TRBD1 (8 bases). The germline V gene has CDR1 MGHRA and CDR2 YSYEKL. The CDR3 totals 16 residues. V was shortened by 3 bases and J by 1 base, with 14 bases between the two germline ends. The CDR3 region is CASSHRAGQGTDTQYF. CDR3 DNA sequence: TGCGCCAGCAGCCACCGAGCGGGACAGGGCACAGATACGCAGTATTTT.

The chain joins TRBV20-1 to TRBJ1-1, with no clear D. V gave up 0 bases and J gave up 2 bases, with 10 bases separating them. This CDR3 region has 14 residues. Germline CDR1 and CDR2: DFQATT and SNEGSKA (reference sequence). CDR3 sequence (DNA): TGCAGTGCTAGAGATCGTCACTTAAACACTGAAGCTTTCTTT. Amino acids: CSARDRHLNTEAFF.